The following is a T cell receptor beta chain sequence with its context. The data derive from a study of T cells in Graves' hyperthyroidism and ophthalmopathy. About the research overall: The authors collected peripheral blood at initial diagnosis, before any treatment.

The CDR3 contains 12 residues. Per germline, CDR1 SGHRS and CDR2 YFSETQ. V shed 6 bases and J shed 2 bases, with 9 bases lying between them. The diagnostic basis comprised clinical symptoms, serum thyroxine and TRAb, thyroid ultrasound and orbital computed tomography. This sample holds PBMCs from 8.5 to 10 ml fresh peripheral blood. The investigators amplified TCR beta CDR3 regions from RNA transcripts. HTBI primers were the set used in a first-round RT-PCR of the TCR CDR3. MiXCR was run by TCRdb on the multiplex PCR reads, yielding one entry per CDR3 protein. The sample includes 500,000 to 650,000 distinct CDR3 sequences, 15% to 20% seen only once; the top ten take 47%.

The sequenced sample consisted of blood. This clonotype was sampled from a man between 40 and 49 years old with Graves' ophthalmopathy. This chain joins TRBV5-1 and TRBJ2-7, with unresolved D. CDR3: CASKDQTYEQYF. The CDR3 DNA reads TGCGCCAGCAAGGACCAAACCTACGAGCAGTACTTC.